Below, 18 T cell receptor beta chains from the same sample are listed, as sequenced in a study of breast tumors, draining lymph nodes, adjacent tissues. Breast cancer patients provided tissue from their axillary draining lymph nodes. TCRdb processed the multiplex PCR reads anew with MiXCR; each CDR3 protein has one entry. The sample contains 130,000 or so distinct CDR3 sequences, around 20% of which appear only once. The sequenced sample consisted of axillary lymph node tissue. The origin of the receptors is a female donor with breast cancer. Some clones in this sample may be carry-over from other donors' samples.

This clonotype was detected a few times. It may be a read error: a sequence one base away is much more abundant. CDR3: CAISESRLGELFF. CDR3 nucleotide sequence: TGTGCCATCAGTGAGTCGAGGCTCGGGGAGCTGTTTTTT. The chain carries TRBV10-3 and TRBJ2-2; D gene uncertain. This CDR3 comprises 13 residues. Trimming cost V 0 bases and J 7 bases, with 6 bases left between them. CDR1 and CDR2 from the germline V gene are ENHRY and SYGVKD.

This clonotype showed up many times. One end of the junction is discordant with germline, which a read error may explain. The V and J genes are TRBV15 and TRBJ2-7; weak D call: TRBD2 (5 bases). Per germline, CDR1 LNHNV and CDR2 YYDKDF (reference sequence). The CDR3 is 15 amino acids. CDR3 nucleotides: TGTGCCACCGGCAGAGAGGCCGGGAAGCTCAACGAGCAGTACTTC. Its translation: CATGREAGKLNEQYF.

This clonotype was seen at least ten times. V usage is TRBV20-1 and J usage is TRBJ2-2; TRBD2 agrees at 15 bases. In germline, CDR1 is DFQATT, CDR2 SNEGSKA (reference sequence). Trimming removed 5 bases from V and 1 base from J; junction bases left unmatched: 2. The CDR3 runs 16 residues. CDR3 sequence reads: CSALGLAGGNTGELFF. The CDR3 nucleotides read TGCAGTGCTCTGGGACTAGCGGGAGGGAACACCGGGGAGCTGTTTTTT.

This clonotype was observed at least ten times. The chain recombines TRBV20-1 with TRBJ2-1; D is possibly TRBD1 (5 bases). This CDR3 spans 14 amino acids. Trimming took off 3 bases at V and 6 bases at J, with 15 bases between the two ends. Germline V gene lookup returns CDR1 DFQATT and CDR2 SNEGSKA (reference sequence). CDR3: CSASSRVVGNEQFF. CDR3 in DNA: TGCAGTGCTAGTAGCAGGGTGGTAGGCAATGAGCAGTTCTTC.

This clonotype was observed many times. This chain links TRBV6-2 or TRBV6-3 with TRBJ1-4; D not certain. This CDR3 is built from 16 residues. V lost 0 bases and J lost 2, with 10 bases in between. The V gene's germline CDR1 is MNHEY and CDR2 SVGEGT. CDR3 region: CASSYSSGVTNEKLFF. The CDR3 coding sequence is TGTGCCAGCAGTTACTCGTCCGGGGTGACTAATGAAAAACTGTTTTTT.

At least ten counts were recorded for this clonotype. The V call is TRBV19, the J call TRBJ2-3; TRBD1 aligns across 10 bases. The length of the CDR3 is 15 residues. With 5 bases clipped from V and 2 bases from J, the junction kept 4 bases outside the gene matches. Germline loops: CDR1 LNHDA, CDR2 SQIVND (reference sequence). The CDR3 DNA is TGTGCCAGTAGTGACAGGGGGCGATCCACAGATACGCAGTATTTT. Encoded protein: CASSDRGRSTDTQYF.

This clonotype has at least ten counts. The chain joins TRBV14 to TRBJ2-5; TRBD2 matches at 14 bases. Germline loops: CDR1 SGHDN, CDR2 FVKESK. The V segment lost 2 bases and the J segment 5 bases; nucleotides outside the gene matches: 7. The CDR3 is 17 amino acids. CDR3 residues: CASSQSTSGRALETQYF. Here the CDR3 DNA reads TGTGCCAGCAGCCAATCGACTAGCGGGAGGGCACTGGAGACCCAGTACTTC.

Concerning this clonotype: Being one base from a much bigger clone, this may be a read error. As the CDR3 is not closed by the conserved phenylalanine or tryptophan, this likely results from a read error. The chain joins TRBV24-1 to TRBJ1-3; D gene ambiguous. Trimming shortened V by 4 bases and J by 0 bases, and 12 bases separated the two germline ends. This CDR3 has 16 residues. CDR1 is KGHDR and CDR2 is SFDVKD in the germline V gene. The CDR3 sequence is CATSDSKASSGNTIYL. CDR3 coding DNA: TGTGCCACCAGTGACTCGAAAGCAAGCTCTGGAAACACCATATATCTT.

This clonotype was counted a few times. The gene calls are TRBV7-6 and TRBJ2-2, with D possibly called TRBD1 or TRBD2 (5 bases each). The CDR3 has 15 residues. V lost 5 bases to trimming and J lost 3 bases, with 13 bases between them. Germline V lookup: CDR1 SGHVS, CDR2 FNYEAQ. The CDR3 DNA reads as TGTGCCAGCAGCCCCAGGACGGGACACACCGGGGAGCTGTTTTTT. Translating gives CASSPRTGHTGELFF. The full variable domain, rest sourced from reference TRBV7-6 and TRBJ2-2, is GAGVSQSPRYKVTKRGQDVALRCDPISGHVSLYWYRQALGQGPEFLTYFNYEAQQDKSGLPNDRFSAERPEGSISTLTIQRTEQRDSAMYRCASSPRTGHTGELFFGEGSRLTVL.

This clonotype appeared many times. J is TRBJ2-7 and V is TRBV12-3 or TRBV12-4, with 11 bases that match TRBD1. The CDR3 runs 13 residues. The V segment lost 5 bases and the J segment 5 bases; nucleotides outside the gene matches: 2. This CDR3 reads CASSLDRGHEQYF. The CDR3 DNA sequence: TGTGCCAGCAGTCTGGACAGGGGGCACGAGCAGTACTTC.

This clonotype came up many times. The CDR3 here is CASSPEMINTGELFF. CDR3 DNA sequence: TGTGCCAGCAGCCCTGAGATGATTAACACCGGGGAGCTGTTTTTT. The chain has TRBV6-4 and TRBJ2-2; D gene uncertain. The CDR3 totals 15 residues. Germline assignment: CDR1 MRHNA and CDR2 SNTAGT. V shed 6 bases and J shed 2 bases, with 13 bases lying between them.

This clonotype was recorded at least ten times. One end of the junction fails to match germline, which may point to a read error. The chain joins TRBV28 to TRBJ2-1, with a possible D match to TRBD2 (5 bases). CDR3 length equals 14 residues. In germline, CDR1 is MDHEN, CDR2 SYDVKM. The CDR3 DNA sequence: TGTGCCAGCAGTTTAGCCGCTAGCCTTCCGTCCCCAGTCTTC. Encoded protein: CASSLAASLPSPVF.

In this sample, this clonotype turned up many times. This CDR3 reads CATSDLATSGRTTDTQYF. In DNA, the CDR3 is TGTGCCACCAGTGATTTGGCGACTAGCGGGAGGACCACAGATACGCAGTATTTT. This chain connects TRBV24-1 to TRBJ2-3, with 13 bases lining up with TRBD2. V shed 0 bases, J shed 2 bases, and the junction held 4 bases outside the gene matches. The CDR3 sequence is 18 residues long. The germline V gene has CDR1 KGHDR and CDR2 SFDVKD.

This clonotype was observed many times. V is TRBV20-1 and J is TRBJ1-3; D gene uncertain. Trimming cost V 3 bases and J 2 bases, with 2 bases left between them. The length of the CDR3 is 11 residues. CDR1 is DFQATT, CDR2 SNEGSKA, per germline (reference sequence). The CDR3 DNA is TGCAGTGCTAGGACTGGAAACACCATATATTTT. The encoded protein is CSARTGNTIYF.

Remarks on this clonotype: A much larger clone differs by one base, so this may be a read error. The chain couples TRBV2 to TRBJ2-1; D gene ambiguous. Germline V gene lookup returns CDR1 SNHLY and CDR2 FYNNEI. The CDR3 covers 14 residues. Trimming removed 10 bases at V and 4 bases at J, with 17 bases between. CDR3 in amino acids: CATKRALDYNEQFF. DNA of the CDR3: TGTGCCACCAAAAGAGCCCTAGATTACAATGAGCAGTTCTTC.

This clonotype was picked up many times. The chain couples TRBV5-4 to TRBJ2-3, with 7 bases matching TRBD1. V shed 5 bases and J 2 bases; nucleotides not matched to a gene: 2. The CDR3 sequence is 13 residues long. CDR1 is SGHNT, CDR2 YYREEE, per germline (reference sequence). This CDR3 reads CASSTGATDTQYF. Here the CDR3 DNA reads TGTGCCAGCAGTACAGGGGCCACAGATACGCAGTATTTT. Drawing the rest from reference TRBV5-4 and TRBJ2-3, the complete variable domain is ETGVTQSPTHLIKTRGQQVTLRCSSQSGHNTVSWYQQALGQGPQFIFQYYREEENGRGNFPPRFSGLQFPNYSSELNVNALELDDSALYLCASSTGATDTQYFGPGTRLTVL.

This clonotype appeared many times. The chain combines TRBV20-1 with TRBJ2-1; maybe TRBD2 (6 bases). V lost 0 bases, J lost 3 bases, and 12 bases lay in between. Germline assignment: CDR1 DFQATT and CDR2 SNEGSKA (reference sequence). This CDR3 is 15 amino acids long. CDR3 nucleotide sequence: TGCAGTGCTAGAGATACTAGCCAGATCTACAATGAGCAGTTCTTC. Translation gives CSARDTSQIYNEQFF.

This clonotype has a count of ten or more. The rearrangement joins TRBV19 to TRBJ2-1, with TRBD2 matching 8 bases. This CDR3 contains 16 residues. The germline gives CDR1 LNHDA, CDR2 SQIVND (reference sequence). V was pared by 5 bases and J by 2 bases, with 8 bases of the junction left unmatched. Written as DNA, the CDR3 is TGTGCCAGTAGTCTCCTGGGTAGCGGGGCCTACAATGAGCAGTTCTTC. Translating gives CASSLLGSGAYNEQFF.